The 3 T cell receptor beta chains below were found in one sample sequenced in a study of cytomegalovirus exposure and HLA in healthy donors. The repertoire was sequenced with immunoSEQ multiplex PCR; TCRdb's copy has only in-frame clones and lacks some. The sample includes over 100,000 clones, roughly 88% of them seen just once. Sample: PBMCs. These receptors all stem from a woman younger than 35 in good health and CMV-seropositive.

This chain uses TRBV19 with TRBJ1-5; D is ambiguous. V was trimmed by 9 bases and J by 2 bases, leaving 32 bases between them. The CDR3 has 20 residues. Germline CDR1 is LNHDA and CDR2 is SQIVND (reference sequence). The CDR3 protein is CASHASHREGFPWGNQPQHF. In DNA form, the CDR3 reads TGTGCCAGCCACGCTTCTCATCGGGAAGGTTTCCCCTGGGGCAATCAGCCCCAGCATTTT. The full variable domain, with the rest looked up from reference TRBV19 and TRBJ1-5, is DGGITQSPKYLFRKEGQNVTLSCEQNLNHDAMYWYRQDPGQGLRLIYYSQIVNDFQKGDIAEGYSVSREKKESFPLTVTSAQKNPTAFYLCASHASHREGFPWGNQPQHFGDGTRLSIL.

The chain links TRBV2 to TRBJ1-2; D gene ambiguous. CDR1 and CDR2 from the germline V gene are SNHLY and FYNNEI. The germline V and J ends were trimmed by 7 bases and 4 bases, with 19 bases remaining between them. The CDR3 is 15 amino acids. CDR3 amino acids: CASILSLAGSYGYTF. CDR3 nucleotides: TGTGCCAGCATTTTAAGCCTCGCAGGCTCCTATGGCTACACCTTC.

This CDR3 is CASSGLAGVRETQYF. In nucleotides, the CDR3 is TGTGCCAGCAGCGGACTAGCGGGAGTTAGGGAGACCCAGTACTTC. The J gene is TRBJ2-5, the V gene TRBV7-2; 13 bases agree with TRBD2. This CDR3 region has 15 residues. V lost 5 bases to trimming and J lost 5 bases; unmatched junction nucleotides: 5. Germline CDR1 SGHTA, CDR2 FQGNSA. The variable domain in full, completed from reference TRBV7-2 and TRBJ2-5, reads GAGVSQSPSNKVTEKGKDVELRCDPISGHTALYWYRQSLGQGLEFLIYFQGNSAPDKSGLPSDRFSAERTGGSVSTLTIQRTQQEDSAVYLCASSGLAGVRETQYFGPGTRLLVL.